Following are 23 T cell receptor beta chains from one sample sequenced in a study of blood T cell repertoires in COVID-19. Sequencing was performed with immunoSEQ multiplex PCR; in TCRdb, only in-frame clones are kept and a portion is missing. Of 300,000 to 450,000 clones listed, more than 70% are singletons. Sequencing was carried out using PBMCs or T cells enriched from blood (not recorded which). The receptors were sampled from a woman younger than 45 who had been exposed to COVID-19.

The CDR3 DNA is TGTGCCACCAGTGATCGGACAGGGTATAATGGCTACACCTTC. It yields the protein CATSDRTGYNGYTF. This rearrangement joins TRBV24-1 to TRBJ1-2; 8 nucleotides line up with TRBD1. This CDR3 region has 14 residues. V was pared by 3 bases and J by 6 bases, with 5 bases of the junction left unmatched. Germline CDR1 reads KGHDR; CDR2 reads SFDVKD.

This chain uses TRBV28 with TRBJ2-3; tentatively, D is TRBD1 (6 bases). The CDR3 length is 13 residues. CDR1 and CDR2 from the germline V gene are MDHEN and SYDVKM. The V end lost 7 bases, the J end lost 4 bases, and 12 bases lay between the germline ends. The CDR3 sequence: CASTVGGADTQYF. CDR3 nucleotides: TGTGCCAGCACCGTTGGGGGCGCAGATACGCAGTATTTT.

This clone was counted a few times. The genes are TRBV12-3 or TRBV12-4 and TRBJ1-1; a weak D match, TRBD1 (6 bases). Between the trimmed V and J ends, which lost 5 bases and 6 bases, there was a span of 10 bases. This CDR3 is built from 12 residues. Here the CDR3 reads CASSVGQSEAFF. The DNA for the CDR3 is TGTGCCAGCAGTGTCGGACAGTCTGAAGCTTTCTTT.

In its sample, this clone was seen once. The V gene is TRBV5-1, the J gene TRBJ1-4, with 9 nucleotides matching TRBD1. The CDR3 extends over 14 amino acids. V lost 4 bases, J lost 8 bases, and 6 bases stayed unmatched. The germline V gene has CDR1 SGHRS and CDR2 YFSETQ. The CDR3 DNA reads TGCGCCAGCAGCCCGACAGGGGGAGGAGAAAAACTGTTTTTT. The encoded protein is CASSPTGGGEKLFF. Filled out from reference TRBV5-1 and TRBJ1-4, the complete variable domain reads KAGVTQTPRYLIKTRGQQVTLSCSPISGHRSVSWYQQTPGQGLQFLFEYFSETQRNKGNFPGRFSGRQFSNSRSEMNVSTLELGDSALYLCASSPTGGGEKLFFGSGTQLSVL.

The CDR3 DNA reads TGTGCCAGCAGCCACCCAGGTGGAGGGTTGGGAGAAAAACTGTTTTTT. Translation gives CASSHPGGGLGEKLFF. V usage is TRBV28 and J usage is TRBJ1-4, with no clear D. This CDR3 has 16 amino acids. Germline assignment: CDR1 MDHEN and CDR2 SYDVKM. V was trimmed by 6 bases and J by 8 bases, leaving 22 bases between them.

The chain combines TRBV19 with TRBJ1-2; D perhaps matches TRBD1 (6 bases). Germline CDR1 and CDR2: LNHDA and SQIVND (reference sequence). Trimming stripped 3 bases from V and 3 bases from J, with 11 bases between. The CDR3 runs to 14 residues. This chain's CDR3 is CASSMAGADYGYTF. The CDR3 DNA reads as TGTGCCAGTAGTATGGCAGGGGCAGACTATGGCTACACCTTC.

The chain uses TRBV3-1 (or the pseudogene TRBV3-2) and TRBJ2-5; 8 bases are shared with TRBD2. Germline V gene sequence: CDR1 LGHDT, CDR2 YNNKEL (reference sequence). V shed 4 bases and J 2 bases; nucleotides not matched to a gene: 3. CDR3 length: 14 amino acids. CDR3 in amino acids: CASSRLAPQETQYF. The CDR3 DNA reads TGTGCCAGCAGCCGACTAGCGCCTCAAGAGACCCAGTACTTC.

The chain joins TRBV30 to TRBJ2-3; 7 bases fit TRBD1. The CDR3 extends over 15 amino acids. CDR1 GTSNPN and CDR2 SVGIG come from the germline V gene (reference sequence). V lost 2 bases to trimming and J lost 2 bases; unmatched junction nucleotides: 7. In nucleotides, the CDR3 is TGTGCCTGGAGTCCCCCAGGGGGTATCACAGATACGCAGTATTTT. It specifies CAWSPPGGITDTQYF.

This clone has only a few counts. The chain employs TRBV3-1 (or the pseudogene TRBV3-2) and TRBJ1-2, with 7 bases matching TRBD1. J was trimmed by 7 bases and V by 1 base; bases with no gene match: 6. CDR3 size: 14 residues. Germline values: CDR1 LGHDT, CDR2 YNNKEL (reference sequence). CDR3 protein: CASSQGQGRGGYTF. DNA for the CDR3: TGTGCCAGCAGCCAAGGACAGGGTCGGGGTGGCTACACCTTC.

The chain couples TRBV4-1 to TRBJ1-3; D may be TRBD1 (6 bases). Germline values: CDR1 MGHRA, CDR2 YSYEKL. V dropped 1 base and J dropped 0 bases, with 13 bases sitting between them. CDR3 size: 17 residues. As DNA, the CDR3 is TGCGCCAGCAGCCAAGGAATCGACAGGCTCTCTGGAAACACCATATATTTT. It translates to CASSQGIDRLSGNTIYF.

J is TRBJ2-3 and V is TRBV27; 7 bases match TRBD2. This CDR3 region has 16 residues. The V and J ends lost 7 bases and 1 base, in that order; junction bases with no gene match: 11. The germline V gene has CDR1 MNHEY and CDR2 SMNVEV (reference sequence). Written as DNA, the CDR3 is TGTGCCAGCACGGATATCCGGGGGGTTGGCACAGATACGCAGTATTTT. It codes for CASTDIRGVGTDTQYF.

The chain links TRBV9 to TRBJ2-3; 9 bases line up with TRBD2. Looked up from germline, CDR1 is SGDLS and CDR2 is YYNGEE. The CDR3 spans 17 residues. Trimming took 3 bases from V and 2 from J; bases not matched to a gene: 10. CDR3 nucleotide sequence: TGTGCCAGCAGCGCACCCAGACTAGCGGAGACCACAGATACGCAGTATTTT. Translating it yields CASSAPRLAETTDTQYF.

CDR3 protein: CATSPGQGAALGYTF. The CDR3, as DNA: TGTGCCACCAGTCCGGGACAGGGGGCAGCTTTAGGCTACACCTTC. The genes are TRBV24-1 and TRBJ1-2; 12 bases match TRBD1. CDR1 is KGHDR and CDR2 is SFDVKD in the germline V gene. This CDR3 region has 15 residues. V trimming: 6 bases; J trimming: 8 bases; junction bases outside the gene matches: 9.

The V call is TRBV7-3, the J call TRBJ2-3, with 8 bases fitting TRBD1. This CDR3 region has 14 residues. The J segment lost 5 bases and the V segment lost 3 bases, leaving 4 bases of the junction unmatched. Germline CDR1 SGHTA, CDR2 FQGTGA. The CDR3 loop reads CASSFPGQGDTQYF. The CDR3 region has the DNA TGTGCCAGCAGCTTCCCTGGACAGGGAGATACGCAGTATTTT.

The chain uses TRBV7-6 and TRBJ2-2, with TRBD2 matching over 12 bases. The germline CDR1 and CDR2 sequences are SGHVS and FNYEAQ. Trimming at V came to 5 bases and at J to 4 bases, leaving 5 bases not matched to a gene. There are 16 residues in the CDR3. The CDR3 loop reads CASSTSSGRATGELFF. As DNA, the CDR3 is TGTGCCAGCAGCACCTCTAGCGGGAGGGCCACCGGGGAGCTGTTTTTT.

The chain recombines TRBV28 with TRBJ2-5, with TRBD1 matching 9 bases. This CDR3 comprises 18 residues. Per the germline V gene, CDR1 is MDHEN and CDR2 is SYDVKM. The V and J ends lost 1 base and 2 bases, in that order; junction bases with no gene match: 11. DNA of the CDR3: TGTGCCAGCAGTTTATCCCCTCCCTTAGGACAGGGGCAAGAGACCCAGTACTTC. Translated: CASSLSPPLGQGQETQYF.

A single count supports this clone. The chain recombines TRBV7-3 with TRBJ2-5, with no clear D. This CDR3 is 12 amino acids long. Between the trimmed V and J ends, which lost 5 bases and 4 bases, there was a span of 8 bases. CDR1 is SGHTA and CDR2 is FQGTGA in the germline V gene. The CDR3, as DNA: TGTGCCAGCAGCCGCACCGGAGAGACCCAGTACTTC. Its protein is CASSRTGETQYF.

The chain recombines TRBV5-6 with TRBJ2-2; D not certain. Germline lookup yields CDR1 SGHDT and CDR2 YYEEEE. The V gene lost 0 bases and the J gene lost 0 bases, with 9 bases spanning the gap. This CDR3 region has 16 residues. The CDR3 loop is CASSLAGASNTGELFF. The CDR3 DNA is TGTGCCAGCAGCTTGGCAGGCGCGTCGAACACCGGGGAGCTGTTTTTT.

This clone was seen just once. This sequence joins TRBV28 and TRBJ2-5; 10 bases are a match to TRBD2. CDR3 size: 16 residues. CDR1 is MDHEN, CDR2 SYDVKM, per germline. The V gene end was trimmed by 5 bases and the J gene end by 4 bases; junction bases not matched to a gene: 10. The CDR3 here is CASSRRTSGALETQYF. The CDR3 region has the DNA TGTGCCAGCAGTAGGCGGACTAGCGGAGCCCTAGAGACCCAGTACTTC.

This sequence joins TRBV23-1 and TRBJ2-7; a weak D match, TRBD2 (9 bases). TRBV23-1 is treated as an ORF (open reading frame) with a function not yet certain. This CDR3 has 17 amino acids. V gave up 2 bases and J gave up 0 bases, with 17 bases separating them. The CDR3 sequence: CASSQSGGTGDSYEQYF. DNA of the CDR3: TGCGCCAGCAGTCAAAGCGGGGGGACAGGCGACTCCTACGAGCAGTACTTC.

This sequence joins TRBV28 and TRBJ2-3, with TRBD1 as a possible D gene (5 bases). Between the trimmed V and J ends, which lost 1 base and 4 bases, there was a span of 6 bases. Germline V gene lookup returns CDR1 MDHEN and CDR2 SYDVKM. The CDR3 is 13 amino acids. Written as DNA, the CDR3 is TGTGCCAGCAGTTTATCAGGGCCAGATACGCAGTATTTT. Its protein product is CASSLSGPDTQYF.

This clone was counted a single time. This sequence joins TRBV9 and TRBJ2-1, with D perhaps TRBD2 (5 bases). This CDR3 contains 14 residues. Germline assignment: CDR1 SGDLS and CDR2 YYNGEE. With 3 bases removed from V and 5 bases from J, the gap between germline ends came to 12 bases. CDR3 region: CASSDRVTNNEQFF. The CDR3 DNA reads as TGTGCCAGCAGCGATAGGGTGACTAACAATGAGCAGTTCTTC.

The CDR3 here is CASSVKQDNSPLHF. CDR3 sequence (DNA): TGTGCCAGCAGCGTAAAACAGGACAATTCACCCCTCCACTTT. The chain links TRBV9 to TRBJ1-6, with a tentative D call TRBD1 (5 bases). The CDR3 length is 14 residues. V lost 1 base, J lost 7 bases, and 9 bases lay in between. CDR1 SGDLS and CDR2 YYNGEE come from the germline V gene.